Sequencing of this TCR beta chain was carried out in a study of cytomegalovirus exposure and HLA in healthy donors. Assay used: immunoSEQ multiplex PCR; TCRdb lists only in-frame clones, some missing. The sample yields around 70,000 clones, approximately 95% seen once. Germline V gives CDR1 SGHTA, CDR2 FQGTGA. Trimming cost V 5 bases and J 5 bases; bases outside gene matches: 8. The CDR3 is 14 amino acids. Material: PBMCs. The gene calls are TRBV7-3 and TRBJ2-7; 8 nucleotides align to TRBD1. This sequence originates from a man aged 18 to 35 in good health and CMV-seropositive. The CDR3: CASSRGDRSHEQYF. The CDR3, as DNA: TGTGCCAGCAGCAGGGGGGACAGGAGCCACGAGCAGTACTTC.